This passage covers 25 T cell receptor beta chains from one sample sequenced in a study of blood T cell repertoires in COVID-19. Here immunoSEQ multiplex PCR was the method, and the copy in TCRdb shows in-frame clones only, minus some. Found here are some 170,000 clones, around four fifths of them singletons; the top ten hold around 20%. Sequencing was done on a sample of peripheral blood. All receptors derive from a woman older than 75 with acute or convalescent COVID-19.

V and J are TRBV20-1 and TRBJ2-4, with a tentative D call TRBD2 (6 bases). Germline V gene data show CDR1 as DFQATT and CDR2 as SNEGSKA (reference sequence). The germline V and J ends were trimmed by 3 bases and 8 bases, with 17 bases remaining between them. The CDR3 sequence is 14 residues long. The CDR3 DNA sequence: TGCAGTGCTAGTGGGGAGGAGGGGTGGGACATTCAGTACTTC. As protein: CSASGEEGWDIQYF.

The CDR3 here is CASSRGGGNSQPQHF. CDR3 nucleotide sequence: TGTGCCAGCAGCCGAGGTGGGGGCAACAGTCAGCCCCAGCATTTT. The V and J genes are TRBV7-8 and TRBJ1-5; D perhaps matches TRBD1 (6 bases). V lost 5 bases and J lost 6, with 17 bases in between. CDR3 length equals 15 residues. Germline values: CDR1 SGHVS, CDR2 FQNEAQ. The full variable domain, its missing parts supplied by reference TRBV7-8 and TRBJ1-5, is GAGVSQSPRYKVAKRGQDVALRCDPISGHVSLFWYQQALGQGPEFLTYFQNEAQLDKSGLPSDRFFAERPEGSVSTLKIQRTQQEDSAVYLCASSRGGGNSQPQHFGDGTRLSIL.

The rearrangement uses TRBV9 and TRBJ1-1; D is undetermined. This CDR3 is 12 amino acids long. CDR1 and CDR2 from the germline V gene are SGDLS and YYNGEE. V lost 3 bases and J 1 base, leaving 4 bases between the germline ends. CDR3 loop: CASSAQNTEAFF. CDR3 nucleotide sequence: TGTGCCAGCAGCGCCCAGAACACTGAAGCTTTCTTT.

V and J are TRBV27 and TRBJ2-3, with no clear D. V was clipped by 3 bases and J by 2 bases, with 6 bases between them. Germline CDR1 MNHEY, CDR2 SMNVEV (reference sequence). The length of the CDR3 is 13 residues. CDR3 bases: TGTGCCAGCAGTTTCGTGTTCACAGATACGCAGTATTTT. Protein product: CASSFVFTDTQYF.

This clone was seen just once. The sample has other DNA sequences that encode this CDR3 too. CDR3: CASSSPGGGRMRTEAFF. The DNA for the CDR3 is TGTGCCAGCAGTTCCCCAGGGGGCGGAAGAATGAGGACTGAAGCTTTCTTT. This chain connects TRBV28 to TRBJ1-1; 8 bases map to TRBD1. This CDR3 contains 17 residues. V dropped 4 bases and J dropped 5; count of bases not matched to a gene: 15. Germline assignment: CDR1 MDHEN and CDR2 SYDVKM.

The chain couples TRBV5-1 to TRBJ1-1; no definite D call. Looked up from germline, CDR1 is SGHRS and CDR2 is YFSETQ. The CDR3 runs 13 residues. V was shortened by 0 bases and J by 4 bases, with 7 bases between the two germline ends. The DNA for the CDR3 is TGCGCCAGCAGCTTGGCCACGGGCACTGAAGCTTTCTTT. It codes for CASSLATGTEAFF.

This chain uses TRBV11-2 with TRBJ1-6; the match to TRBD1 covers 7 bases. The CDR3 sequence is 16 residues long. Per germline, CDR1 SGHAT and CDR2 FQNNGV. V lost 5 bases to trimming and J lost 13 bases; unmatched junction nucleotides: 17. CDR3 DNA: TGTGCCAGCAGCGTACCAGGGACAGCGCGTAATAGGCCCCTCCACTTT. Its translation: CASSVPGTARNRPLHF.

This clone was observed a single time. The CDR3 is CASSLQGITDTQYF. The CDR3 nucleotides read TGTGCCAGCAGTTTGCAGGGAATCACAGATACGCAGTATTTT. The chain is built from TRBV28 and TRBJ2-3; the D gene is possibly TRBD1 (5 bases). CDR1 MDHEN and CDR2 SYDVKM come from the germline V gene. V lost 3 bases to trimming and J lost 2 bases, with 9 bases between them. CDR3 length: 14 amino acids. Based on the CDR3 plus reference TRBV28 and TRBJ2-3, the full variable domain is DVKVTQSSRYLVKRTGEKVFLECVQDMDHENMFWYRQDPGLGLRLIYFSYDVKMKEKGDIPEGYSVSREKKERFSLILESASTNQTSMYLCASSLQGITDTQYFGPGTRLTVL.

This chain uses TRBV19 with TRBJ2-2, with a weak D call TRBD1 (5 bases). Trimming took 6 bases from V and 5 from J, leaving 10 bases between them. Germline CDR1 and CDR2: LNHDA and SQIVND (reference sequence). CDR3 length: 13 amino acids. The DNA of the CDR3 is TGTGCCAGTAGGGGGCTGAGGACCGGGGAGCTGTTTTTT. Translating it yields CASRGLRTGELFF.

This sequence joins TRBV27 and TRBJ2-5; TRBD2 agrees at 11 bases. The CDR3 length is 16 residues. The trim removed 3 bases at V and 5 bases at J, leaving 8 bases unmatched. Germline-derived CDR1 and CDR2 are MNHEY and SMNVEV (reference sequence). Here the CDR3 reads CASSLRLAGGHETQYF. CDR3 bases: TGTGCCAGCAGTTTGCGGCTAGCGGGAGGTCATGAGACCCAGTACTTC.

This clone was counted many times. DNA for the CDR3: TGTGCCAGCAGCTTGGGCCCTAGCGGGGGGATGGAGCAGTACTTC. Protein product: CASSLGPSGGMEQYF. The gene calls are TRBV5-5 and TRBJ2-7; 11 bases fit TRBD2. The germline gives CDR1 SGHKS, CDR2 YYEKEE (reference sequence). This CDR3 is built from 15 residues. Trimming cost V 0 bases and J 7 bases; bases outside gene matches: 6.

The chain recombines TRBV6-2 or TRBV6-3 with TRBJ2-1; 9 positions agree with TRBD2. The CDR3 length is 16 residues. CDR1 and CDR2 from the germline V gene are MNHEY and SVGEGT. J gave up 5 bases and V 2 bases, and 7 bases lay outside the gene matches. CDR3 DNA sequence: TGTGCCAGCAGTTACGCGGCGGGGGGGCTTGACAATGAGCAGTTCTTC. Protein product: CASSYAAGGLDNEQFF.

The chain combines TRBV30 with TRBJ2-7; 8 nucleotides align to TRBD2. The CDR3 is made up of 14 amino acids. Trimming at V came to 3 bases and at J to 3 bases, leaving 7 bases not matched to a gene. CDR1 and CDR2 (germline): GTSNPN, SVGIG (reference sequence). The CDR3 reads CAWSGGGFLYEQYF. In nucleotides, the CDR3 is TGTGCCTGGAGCGGGGGGGGATTCCTCTACGAGCAGTACTTC.

This clone was seen a handful of times. CDR3 nucleotide sequence: TGTGCCAGCAGCTTAGTGAGATCGGGACAGGGAGGGGGTTCACCCCTCCACTTT. It specifies CASSLVRSGQGGGSPLHF. This chain links TRBV7-2 with TRBJ1-6, with TRBD1 matching 9 bases. CDR1 is SGHTA, CDR2 FQGNSA, per germline. V lost 1 base and J lost 9; bases outside the gene matches: 13. The CDR3 consists of 18 residues.

The chain uses TRBV28 and TRBJ1-5; weak D call: TRBD1 (6 bases). Germline V gene data show CDR1 as MDHEN and CDR2 as SYDVKM. V was trimmed by 5 bases and J by 8 bases, leaving 19 bases between them. The CDR3 is 15 amino acids. The CDR3: CASSAKRGGREPQHF. The DNA of the CDR3 is TGTGCCAGCAGTGCAAAGCGGGGGGGGCGTGAGCCCCAGCATTTT.

The chain links TRBV19 to TRBJ2-1, with 9 bases identical to TRBD2. Unmatched junction bases numbered 7, after V lost 3 bases and J lost 7 bases. Germline CDR1 reads LNHDA; CDR2 reads SQIVND (reference sequence). This CDR3 has 15 residues. Here the CDR3 DNA reads TGTGCCAGTAGTATCGGCGGGAGGGATTTGAATGAGCAGTTCTTC. Protein: CASSIGGRDLNEQFF.

This clone was seen once. The V call is TRBV6-5, the J call TRBJ1-2; 7 bases match TRBD1. This CDR3 has 15 amino acids. CDR1 is MNHEY, CDR2 SVGAGI, per germline. J was trimmed by 3 bases and V by 0 bases; bases with no gene match: 4. CDR3 nucleotide sequence: TGTGCCAGCAGTTACTCGAGCCAGGGGGACTATGGCTACACCTTC. It encodes CASSYSSQGDYGYTF.

This clone was recorded once. The chain combines TRBV10-3 with TRBJ2-3, with a possible D match to TRBD1 (6 bases). V lost 4 bases, J lost 6 bases, and 11 bases lay in between. Germline V gene lookup returns CDR1 ENHRY and CDR2 SYGVKD. The CDR3 sequence is 13 residues long. CDR3 in DNA: TGTGCCATCAGTGCCCCCACAGGGGATACGCAGTATTTT. This gives the protein CAISAPTGDTQYF.

The genes are TRBV10-3 and TRBJ2-7, with 7 bases that match TRBD2. The CDR3 sequence is 14 residues long. V trimming: 0 bases; J trimming: 2 bases; junction bases outside the gene matches: 1. Germline values: CDR1 ENHRY, CDR2 SYGVKD. The CDR3 is CAISESSGAYEQYF. Written as DNA, the CDR3 is TGTGCCATCAGTGAGTCGAGCGGGGCCTACGAGCAGTACTTC.

The V call is TRBV5-5, the J call TRBJ2-2; 8 bases are shared with TRBD1. Looked up from germline, CDR1 is SGHKS and CDR2 is YYEKEE (reference sequence). The CDR3 consists of 14 residues. The V segment lost 4 bases and the J segment 7 bases; nucleotides outside the gene matches: 6. The CDR3 DNA sequence: TGTGCCAGCAGCACAACAGGGGGATTCGGGGAGCTGTTTTTT. This encodes CASSTTGGFGELFF. The whole variable domain, remainder taken from reference TRBV5-5 and TRBJ2-2, is DAGVTQSPTHLIKTRGQQVTLRCSPISGHKSVSWYQQVLGQGPQFIFQYYEKEERGRGNFPDRFSARQFPNYSSELNVNALLLGDSALYLCASSTTGGFGELFFGEGSRLTVL.

The rearrangement uses TRBV5-1 and TRBJ2-3; TRBD2 might be the D (6 bases). The length of the CDR3 is 14 residues. Germline-derived CDR1 and CDR2 are SGHRS and YFSETQ. Trimming took 7 bases from V and 5 from J, leaving 17 bases between them. CDR3 nucleotides: TGCGCCAGCCGTTCCGGGGGAAAGGGAGATACGCAGTATTTT. Translated: CASRSGGKGDTQYF.

V gene TRBV7-2 combines with J gene TRBJ1-1; D is perhaps TRBD1 (6 bases). CDR1 and CDR2 from the germline V gene are SGHTA and FQGNSA. The CDR3 has 13 amino acids. V was shortened by 4 bases and J by 9 bases, with 15 bases between the two germline ends. In nucleotides, the CDR3 is TGTGCCAGCAGCTCCGGGAAGGGGGACAAAGCTTTCTTT. It yields the protein CASSSGKGDKAFF.

V and J are TRBV6-4 and TRBJ1-5; D is possibly TRBD1 (5 bases). Trimming removed 5 bases from V and 3 bases from J, with 8 bases in between. There are 13 residues in the CDR3. Germline lookup yields CDR1 MRHNA and CDR2 SNTAGT. CDR3 sequence (DNA): TGTGCCAGCAGTCCTGGGGCCAATCAGCCCCAGCATTTT. Amino acid sequence: CASSPGANQPQHF.

The chain recombines TRBV7-2 with TRBJ1-1; no reliable D call. The CDR3 is 13 amino acids. The germline V and J ends were trimmed by 1 base and 11 bases, with 14 bases remaining between them. From germline, CDR1 is SGHTA and CDR2 FQGNSA. CDR3 nucleotide sequence: TGTGCCAGCAGCTTAGACGCCCTTGAGCCTGCTTTCTTT. Its protein is CASSLDALEPAFF.

This rearrangement joins TRBV7-3 to TRBJ2-5, with 9 bases that match TRBD2. CDR3 size: 15 residues. After removal of 1 base from V and 4 bases from J, the junction contained 4 bases not matched to a gene. Germline V gene data show CDR1 as SGHTA and CDR2 as FQGTGA. The CDR3 sequence: CASSLNGGGAETQYF. In nucleotides, the CDR3 is TGTGCCAGCAGCTTAAATGGCGGGGGGGCAGAGACCCAGTACTTC.